This T cell receptor beta chain derives from a study of T cell repertoires in cytomegalovirus infection. One entry per CDR3 protein, called by TCRdb with MiXCR from the reads. Among some 450,000 distinct CDR3 sequences listed, roughly a third were seen once. As regards this clonotype: A much larger clone lies one base from this, so it may be a read error.

Germline V CDR1 and CDR2: SGHTA, FQGNSA. This CDR3 has 14 residues. The genes are TRBV7-2 and TRBJ1-3, with TRBD1 as a possible D gene (5 bases). The sequencing sample was made of PBMCs. The clonotype comes from a human donor in good health (CMV status not recorded). Some clones in this sample may be carry-over from other donors' samples. The CDR3 DNA follows: TGTGCCAGCAGCTCGGACAAAGGTGGACACACCATATATTTT. Its protein is CASSSDKGGHTIYF.